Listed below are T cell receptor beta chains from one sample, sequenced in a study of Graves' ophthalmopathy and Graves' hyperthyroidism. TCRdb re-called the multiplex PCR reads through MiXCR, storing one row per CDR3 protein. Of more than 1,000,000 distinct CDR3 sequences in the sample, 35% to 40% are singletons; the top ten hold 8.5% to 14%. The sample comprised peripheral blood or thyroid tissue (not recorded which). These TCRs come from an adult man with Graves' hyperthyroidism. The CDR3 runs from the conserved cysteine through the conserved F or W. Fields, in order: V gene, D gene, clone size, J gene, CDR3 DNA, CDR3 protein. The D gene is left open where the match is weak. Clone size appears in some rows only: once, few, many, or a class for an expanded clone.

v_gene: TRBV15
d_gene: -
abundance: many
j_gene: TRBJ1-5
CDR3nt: TGTGCCACCAGCCGTCAGGATGCCCAGCCCCAGCATTTT
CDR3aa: CATSRQDAQPQHF

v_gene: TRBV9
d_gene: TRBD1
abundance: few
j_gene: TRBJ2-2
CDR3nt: TGTGCCAGCAGCCAAACAGGGGGCGTGCCCTCCGGGGAGCTGTTTTTT
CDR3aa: CASSQTGGVPSGELFF

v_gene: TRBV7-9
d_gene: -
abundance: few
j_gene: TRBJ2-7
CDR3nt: TGTGCCAGCAGCTTCTACGACTCTTCTTACGAGCAGTACTTC
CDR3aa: CASSFYDSSYEQYF

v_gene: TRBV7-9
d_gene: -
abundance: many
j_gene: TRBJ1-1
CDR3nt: TGTGCCAGCAGCCGGGAGGGGGGTGTTGCTTTCTTT
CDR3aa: CASSREGGVAFF

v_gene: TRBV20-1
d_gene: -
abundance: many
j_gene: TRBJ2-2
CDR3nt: TGCAGTGCTAGAGGTTCAATGACGAACACCGGGGAGCTGTTTTTT
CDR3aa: CSARGSMTNTGELFF

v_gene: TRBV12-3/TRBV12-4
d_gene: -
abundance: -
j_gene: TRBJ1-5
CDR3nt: TGTGCCAGCAGTCTTGGGGGGTTCTTGGGCAATCAGCCCCAGCATTTT
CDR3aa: CASSLGGFLGNQPQHF

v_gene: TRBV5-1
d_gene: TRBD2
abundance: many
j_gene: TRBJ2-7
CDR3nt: TGCGCCAGCAGGTTAGCGGGGGCCGCCTACGAGCAGTACTTC
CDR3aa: CASRLAGAAYEQYF

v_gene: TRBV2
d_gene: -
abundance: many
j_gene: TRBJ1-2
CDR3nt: TGTGCCAGCAGGCCAGGGGCGGCGAACTATGGCTACACCTTC
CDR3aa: CASRPGAANYGYTF

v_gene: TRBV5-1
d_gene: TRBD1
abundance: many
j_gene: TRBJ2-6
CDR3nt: TGCGCCAGCAGCTTGGCCAGGACAGGGGCGGTCGGGGCCAACGTCCTGACTTTC
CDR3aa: CASSLARTGAVGANVLTF

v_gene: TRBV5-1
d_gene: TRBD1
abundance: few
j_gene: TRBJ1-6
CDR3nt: TGCGCCAGCAGCCGGACAGGGGGCTCCTATAATTCACCCCTCCACTTT
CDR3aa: CASSRTGGSYNSPLHF

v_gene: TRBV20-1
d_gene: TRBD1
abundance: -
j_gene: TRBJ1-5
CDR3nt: TGCAGTGCTAGGACGACAGGGGAAGGCAATCAGCCCCAGCATTTT
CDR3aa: CSARTTGEGNQPQHF

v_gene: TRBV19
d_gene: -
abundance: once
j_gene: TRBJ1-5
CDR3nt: TGTGCCAGTAGTATAGTGTTCGCGGGACAAAGAAATCAGCCCCAGCATTTT
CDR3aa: CASSIVFAGQRNQPQHF

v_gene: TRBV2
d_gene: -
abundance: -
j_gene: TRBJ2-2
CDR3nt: TGTGCCAGCACCACGGACGGAAACACCGGGGAGCTGTTTTTT
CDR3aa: CASTTDGNTGELFF

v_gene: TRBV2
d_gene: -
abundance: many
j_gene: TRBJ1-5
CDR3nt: TGTGCCAGCAGTGAATCCCTGTCTAGCAATCAGCCCCAGCATTTT
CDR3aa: CASSESLSSNQPQHF

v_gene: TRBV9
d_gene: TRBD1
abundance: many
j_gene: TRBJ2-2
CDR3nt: TGTGCCAGCAGCGTAGGTCAGGGGGCCACCGGGGAGCTGTTTTTT
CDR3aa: CASSVGQGATGELFF

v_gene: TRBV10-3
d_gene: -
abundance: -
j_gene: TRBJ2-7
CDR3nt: TGTGCCAGCAGTTACGGCCGGGAGCCAACCTACGAGCAGTACTTC
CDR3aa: CASSYGREPTYEQYF

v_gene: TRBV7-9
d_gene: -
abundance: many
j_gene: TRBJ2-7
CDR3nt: TGTGCCAGCAGCGCCCCAGGGGGGCCCCTCCTCGACGAGCAGTACTTC
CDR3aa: CASSAPGGPLLDEQYF

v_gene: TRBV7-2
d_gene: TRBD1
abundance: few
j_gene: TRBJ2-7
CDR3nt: TGTGCCAGCAGCCCCCGCCCCGGGACAGGCCGCCACGAGCAGTACTTC
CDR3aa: CASSPRPGTGRHEQYF

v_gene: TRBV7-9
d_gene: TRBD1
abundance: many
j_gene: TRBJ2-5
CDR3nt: TGTGCCAGCATCGTCATACCCCGGGACAGGACCCAAGAGACCCAGTACTTC
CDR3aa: CASIVIPRDRTQETQYF

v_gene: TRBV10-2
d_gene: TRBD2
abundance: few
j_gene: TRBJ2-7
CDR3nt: TGCGCCAGCAGTGCCGGACTAGCGGGAGACCTCTACGAGCAGTACTTC
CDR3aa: CASSAGLAGDLYEQYF

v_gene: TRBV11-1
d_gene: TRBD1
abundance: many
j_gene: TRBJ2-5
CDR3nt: TGTGCCAGCGGTACCGGGACAGCCGACCTGGAGACCCAGTACTTC
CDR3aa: CASGTGTADLETQYF

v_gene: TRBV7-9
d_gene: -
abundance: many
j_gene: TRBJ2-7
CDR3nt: TGTGCCAGCACCCTGGGGGTATCCTCCTACGAGCAGTACTTC
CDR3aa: CASTLGVSSYEQYF

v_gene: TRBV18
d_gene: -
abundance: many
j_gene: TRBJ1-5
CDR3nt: TGTGCCAGCTCAGGACAGCGCAATCAGCCCCAGCATTTT
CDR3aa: CASSGQRNQPQHF

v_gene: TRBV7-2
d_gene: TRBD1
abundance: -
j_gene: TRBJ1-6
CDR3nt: TGTGCCAGCAACTTACCGGGACAGGGGACACCCCTCCACTTT
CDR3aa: CASNLPGQGTPLHF

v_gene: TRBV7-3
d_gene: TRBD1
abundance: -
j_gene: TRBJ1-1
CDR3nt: TGTGCCAGCAGTGAGGACAGGGCGTTGGCTTTCTTT
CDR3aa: CASSEDRALAFF

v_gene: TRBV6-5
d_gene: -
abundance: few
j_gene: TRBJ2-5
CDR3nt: TGTGCCAGCAGTTGGGAGACGAGTGACCAGTACTTC
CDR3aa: CASSWETSDQYF

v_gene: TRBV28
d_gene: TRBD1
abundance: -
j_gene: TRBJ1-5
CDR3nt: TGTGCCAGCAGTTTTAGGGCACTCCGGGACAGGGGGATTTGGGGCAATCAGCCCCAGCATTTT
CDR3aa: CASSFRALRDRGIWGNQPQHF

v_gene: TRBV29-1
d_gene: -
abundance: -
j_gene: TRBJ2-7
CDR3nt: TGCAGCGTTGAAGACCCCGGGATAGGGCTCTACGAGCAGTACTTC
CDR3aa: CSVEDPGIGLYEQYF

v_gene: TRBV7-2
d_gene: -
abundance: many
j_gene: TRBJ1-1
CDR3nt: TGTGCCAGCAGCTTAGATTTCGCGAGTACCACGGCTTTCTTT
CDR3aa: CASSLDFASTTAFF

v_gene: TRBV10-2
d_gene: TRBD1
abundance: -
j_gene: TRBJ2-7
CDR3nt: TGCGCCAGCAGTCCGGTCGGGACAGGGGAATACGAGCAGTACTTC
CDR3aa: CASSPVGTGEYEQYF

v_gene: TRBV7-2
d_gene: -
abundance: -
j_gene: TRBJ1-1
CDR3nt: TGCGCCAGCAGCCAAGATTTGTTAGGGATCTTCAAGTGGAACACTGAAGCTTTCTTT
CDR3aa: CASSQDLLGIFKWNTEAFF

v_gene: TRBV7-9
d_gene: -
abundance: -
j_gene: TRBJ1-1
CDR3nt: TGTGCCAGCAGCCATAGACTTAACACTGAAGCTTTCTTT
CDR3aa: CASSHRLNTEAFF

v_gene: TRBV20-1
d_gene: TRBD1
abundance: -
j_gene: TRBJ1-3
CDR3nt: TGCAGTGCTAAAAGGGACAGGGGCTCTGGAAACACCATATATTTT
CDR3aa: CSAKRDRGSGNTIYF

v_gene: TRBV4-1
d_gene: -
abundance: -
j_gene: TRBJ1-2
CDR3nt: TGCGCCAGCAGCCTATGGACGAGGGAGACTAACTATGGCTACACCTTC
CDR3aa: CASSLWTRETNYGYTF

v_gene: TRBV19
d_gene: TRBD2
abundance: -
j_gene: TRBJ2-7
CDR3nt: TGTGCCAGTAGTATATTAGCGGGAGCATGGTGGGAGCAGTACTTC
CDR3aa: CASSILAGAWWEQYF

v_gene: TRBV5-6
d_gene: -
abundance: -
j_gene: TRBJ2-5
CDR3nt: TGTGCCAGCAGGACCGAGGACCAACAACAAGAGACCCAGTACTTC
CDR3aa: CASRTEDQQQETQYF

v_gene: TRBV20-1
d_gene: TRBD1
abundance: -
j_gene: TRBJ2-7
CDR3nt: TGCAGTGCCCCCGGGACAGGGGCTACCTACGAGCAGTACTTC
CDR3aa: CSAPGTGATYEQYF

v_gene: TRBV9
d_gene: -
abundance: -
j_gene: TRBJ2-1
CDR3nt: TGTGCCAGCAGCGGACCATCGTTTGACAATGAGCAGTTCTTC
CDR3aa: CASSGPSFDNEQFF

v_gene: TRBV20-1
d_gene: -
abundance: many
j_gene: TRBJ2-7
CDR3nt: TGCAGTGCTAGGGTCAGGGACTCCTACGAGCAGTACTTC
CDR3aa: CSARVRDSYEQYF

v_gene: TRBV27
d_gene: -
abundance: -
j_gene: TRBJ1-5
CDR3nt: TGTGCCAGCAGGGTCTCTACTAGCAATCAGCCCCAGCATTTT
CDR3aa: CASRVSTSNQPQHF